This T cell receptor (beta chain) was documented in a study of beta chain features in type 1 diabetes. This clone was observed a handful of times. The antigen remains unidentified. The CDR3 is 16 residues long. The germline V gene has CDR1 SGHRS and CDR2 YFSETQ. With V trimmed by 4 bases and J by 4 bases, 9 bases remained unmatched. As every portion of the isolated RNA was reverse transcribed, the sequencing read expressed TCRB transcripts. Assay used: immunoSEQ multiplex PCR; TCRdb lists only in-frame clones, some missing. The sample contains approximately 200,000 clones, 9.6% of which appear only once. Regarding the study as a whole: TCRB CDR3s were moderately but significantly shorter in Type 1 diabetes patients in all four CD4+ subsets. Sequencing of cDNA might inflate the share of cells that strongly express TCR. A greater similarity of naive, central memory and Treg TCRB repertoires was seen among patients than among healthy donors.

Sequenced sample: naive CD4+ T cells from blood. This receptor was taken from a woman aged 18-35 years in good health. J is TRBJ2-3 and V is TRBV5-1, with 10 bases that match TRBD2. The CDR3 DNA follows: TGCGCCAGCAGCCCGGGGGCTAGCGGGAGACCAGATACGCAGTATTTT. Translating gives CASSPGASGRPDTQYF.